A selection of T cell receptor beta chains follows, all from one sample in a study of shared clonotypes between healthy human individuals. Profiling relied on immunoSEQ multiplex PCR, and the TCRdb table lists in-frame clones only, not all of them. The table has about 480,000 clones, 60% to 85% seen once. Sequencing was performed on PBMCs. The receptors stem from a woman aged 40 to 55 in good health. Some clones in this sample may be carry-over from other donors' samples. Both conserved end residues are part of each CDR3. D genes are given only for firm matches. Size is stated for part of the rows, as once, few or many counts, or as a class when the clone is expanded.

-,TRBV13,TRBJ1-1,-,TGTGCCAGCAGCTTAGGGGAGCGGACTGAAGCTTTCTTT,CASSLGERTEAFF
-,TRBV5-6,TRBJ2-5,-,TGTGCCAGCAGCTTGTTGATAAAAGAGACCCAGTACTTC,CASSLLIKETQYF
-,TRBV6-5,TRBJ1-3,-,TGTGCCAGCAGTTATTCTACCTCTGGAAACACCATATATTTT,CASSYSTSGNTIYF
-,TRBV4-1,TRBJ2-1,many,TGCGCCAGCAGCCAAGATTTCCCTTTGAGGGTTCATGAGCAGTTCTTC,CASSQDFPLRVHEQFF
-,TRBV2,TRBJ2-2,-,TGTGCCAGCAGCGGCGACAGCTCCGGGGAGCTGTTTTTT,CASSGDSSGELFF
-,TRBV19,TRBJ1-5,once,TGTGCCAGTAGTATAGGAGGCCGGCCAGGCAATCAGCCCCAGCATTTT,CASSIGGRPGNQPQHF
TRBD2,TRBV11-3,TRBJ2-7,-,TGTGCCAGCAGCTCCGGACTAGGTTCAGCCTACGAGCAGTACTTC,CASSSGLGSAYEQYF
-,TRBV27,TRBJ2-2,-,TGTGCCAGCAGCCTGGCAGTAGCAGGCGGGGAGCTGTTTTTT,CASSLAVAGGELFF
-,TRBV27,TRBJ1-5,-,TGTGCCAGCAGTAAGGACGTCAATCAGCCCCAGCATTTT,CASSKDVNQPQHF
TRBD2,TRBV11-2,TRBJ2-3,-,TGTGCCAGCAGCTTCGATAGCGGGAGCCGAGATACGCAGTATTTT,CASSFDSGSRDTQYF
-,TRBV7-6,TRBJ2-1,-,TGTGCCAGCAGCTTAGGAGGGATCTACTCCTACAATGAGCAGTTCTTC,CASSLGGIYSYNEQFF
-,TRBV28,TRBJ1-3,-,TGTGCCAGCAGTTCGGGGTTGTTTGGAAACACCATATATTTT,CASSSGLFGNTIYF
-,TRBV7-9,TRBJ2-7,-,TGTGCCACCAAAGACCCCGAGGGGAACTTCTACGAGCAGTACTTC,CATKDPEGNFYEQYF
TRBD2,TRBV10-3,TRBJ2-1,-,TGTGCCTCCCAGACCGGGACTAGCGGGATTGATGAGCAGTTCTTC,CASQTGTSGIDEQFF
-,TRBV2,TRBJ2-7,-,TGTGCCAGCAGCCCCAGGGCCCACGAGCAGTACTTC,CASSPRAHEQYF
-,TRBV5-1,TRBJ1-5,-,TGCGCCAGCAGCTTGGGAGTACTGGGTGGGGACCAGGAGCCCCAGCATTTT,CASSLGVLGGDQEPQHF
TRBD1,TRBV18,TRBJ2-3,few,TGTGCCAGCTCACCACTTGGGACAGGGGGTTTCGATACGCAGTATTTT,CASSPLGTGGFDTQYF
TRBD2,TRBV7-3,TRBJ2-3,-,TGTGCCAGCAGCTCGAGCGGGAGTCAGGTCACAGATACGCAGTATTTT,CASSSSGSQVTDTQYF
TRBD1,TRBV7-3,TRBJ2-3,-,TGTGCCAGCAGCTTAACGTCGGACAGGAGCACAGATACGCAGTATTTT,CASSLTSDRSTDTQYF
-,TRBV5-4,TRBJ2-1,-,TGTGCCAGCAGGGGCGGGACAGACTACAATGAGCAGTTCTTC,CASRGGTDYNEQFF
TRBD2,TRBV5-4,TRBJ2-5,once,TGTGCCAGCAGCTTCGCGGGAGTGGCAGAGACCCAGTACTTC,CASSFAGVAETQYF
-,TRBV10-3,TRBJ2-1,-,TGTGCCATCAGTGGACCGGGATTGGTCTACAATGAGCAGTTCTTC,CAISGPGLVYNEQFF
-,TRBV7-2,TRBJ2-3,-,TGTGCCAGCAGCTTAGAAGCGTCTAGCACAGATACGCAGTATTTT,CASSLEASSTDTQYF
-,TRBV19,TRBJ2-3,-,TGTGCCAGTAGCCCGACTAGAACAGATACGCAGTATTTT,CASSPTRTDTQYF
TRBD1,TRBV28,TRBJ1-2,-,TGTGCCAGCAGTTCCCCCGGGACAGGGGGTGGCTACACCTTC,CASSSPGTGGGYTF
TRBD2,TRBV7-7,TRBJ2-1,-,TGTGCTAGCAGCTTACAGCGGGAGATAGGTGAGCAGTTCTTC,CASSLQREIGEQFF
TRBD2,TRBV6-5,TRBJ2-5,-,TGTGCCAGCAGTTCGGGACTAGCGGGAGAAGAGACCCAGTACTTC,CASSSGLAGEETQYF
-,TRBV9,TRBJ1-3,-,TGTGCCAGCAGCGAGAGGGGGTTCGGAAACACCATATATTTT,CASSERGFGNTIYF
-,TRBV9,TRBJ2-1,-,TGTGCCAGCAGCGTGGCTTCTGGGCTAGCGAGCTACAATGAGCAGTTCTTC,CASSVASGLASYNEQFF